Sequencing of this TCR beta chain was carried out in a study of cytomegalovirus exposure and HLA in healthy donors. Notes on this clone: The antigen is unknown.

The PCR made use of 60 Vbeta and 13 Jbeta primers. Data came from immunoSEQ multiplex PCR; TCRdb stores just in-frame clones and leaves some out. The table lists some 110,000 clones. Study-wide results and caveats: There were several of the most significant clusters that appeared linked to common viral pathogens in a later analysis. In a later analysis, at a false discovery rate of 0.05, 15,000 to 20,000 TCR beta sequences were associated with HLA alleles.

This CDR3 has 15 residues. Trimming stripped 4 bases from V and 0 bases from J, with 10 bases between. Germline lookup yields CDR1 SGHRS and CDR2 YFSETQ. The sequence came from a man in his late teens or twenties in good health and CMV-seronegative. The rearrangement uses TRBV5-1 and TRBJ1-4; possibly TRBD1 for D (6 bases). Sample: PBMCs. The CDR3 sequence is CASSQGTSTNEKLFF. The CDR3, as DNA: TGCGCCAGCAGCCAGGGGACCTCAACTAATGAAAAACTGTTTTTT.